The entry that follows covers one T cell receptor (beta chain) sequence. Antigen: not known. Collection occurred without any documented infections or immune events in donors. This entry belongs to a study of identifying expanded T cells in peripheral blood. Findings of the study overall: About 1.3 clones differed between technical replicates, versus approximately 16 and 19 over time. Two-week clone count variance significantly increased as total template count grew.

Produced via immunoSEQ multiplex PCR; TCRdb's table is partial and in-frame only. The table has approximately 110,000 clones, 75% to 90% seen once; the top ten hold less than 20%. Germline CDR1 is ENHRY and CDR2 is SYGVKD. The junction had 3 bases not matched to a gene; V was cut back by 8 bases and J by 4 bases. The CDR3 covers 13 residues. Sequencing input: blood. This TCR was sampled from a person between 18 and 75 years old in good health. The chain links TRBV10-3 to TRBJ2-3; 10 bases match TRBD1. The CDR3: CAILGQGSDTQYF. The DNA of the CDR3 is TGTGCCATCCTGGGACAGGGGTCAGATACGCAGTATTTT.